A single sample gave rise to the 2 T cell receptor beta chains below, sequenced in a study of T cell repertoires in cytomegalovirus infection. One entry per CDR3 protein results from TCRdb running MiXCR on the reads. This table has more than 150,000 distinct CDR3 sequences, around 20% appearing once. Sequencing input: PBMCs. The receptor set was obtained from a human donor in good health (CMV status not recorded). Some clones in this sample may be carry-over from other donors' samples.

This clonotype was seen repeatedly, ten times or more. The chain recombines TRBV7-8 with TRBJ2-3; TRBD2 aligns across 7 bases. CDR1 is SGHVS, CDR2 FQNEAQ, per germline. CDR3 size: 18 residues. V dropped 1 base and J dropped 2; count of bases not matched to a gene: 12. The CDR3 is CASSLGGGGGLSTDTQYF. Written as DNA, the CDR3 is TGTGCCAGCAGCTTAGGAGGCGGCGGGGGACTTTCCACAGATACGCAGTATTTT. Complete variable domain (other parts from reference TRBV7-8 and TRBJ2-3): GAGVSQSPRYKVAKRGQDVALRCDPISGHVSLFWYQQALGQGPEFLTYFQNEAQLDKSGLPSDRFFAERPEGSVSTLKIQRTQQEDSAVYLCASSLGGGGGLSTDTQYFGPGTRLTVL.

The rearrangement uses TRBV7-6 and TRBJ2-1; a possible D gene is TRBD2 (5 bases). CDR3 length: 16 amino acids. V was cut by 3 bases and J by 1 base, with 13 bases left in between. The germline CDR1 and CDR2 sequences are SGHVS and FNYEAQ. This CDR3 reads CASSFSGEGSYNEQFF. The CDR3, as DNA: TGTGCCAGCAGCTTCTCCGGAGAGGGATCCTACAATGAGCAGTTCTTC.